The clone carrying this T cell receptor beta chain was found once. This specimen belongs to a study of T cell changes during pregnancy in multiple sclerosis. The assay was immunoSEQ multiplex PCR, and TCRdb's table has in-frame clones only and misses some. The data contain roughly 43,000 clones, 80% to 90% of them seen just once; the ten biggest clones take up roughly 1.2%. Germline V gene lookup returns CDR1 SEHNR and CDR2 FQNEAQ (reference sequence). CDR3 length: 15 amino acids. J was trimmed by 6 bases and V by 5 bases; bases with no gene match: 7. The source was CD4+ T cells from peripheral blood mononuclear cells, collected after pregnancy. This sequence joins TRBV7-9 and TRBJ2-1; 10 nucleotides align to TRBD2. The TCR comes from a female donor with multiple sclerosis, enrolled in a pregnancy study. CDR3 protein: CASSPPLAGPNEQFF. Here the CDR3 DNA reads TGTGCCAGCAGCCCCCCACTAGCGGGACCCAATGAGCAGTTCTTC.